This TCR beta chain was obtained from a study of blood T cell repertoires in COVID-19. Study-level information: Acute-phase and convalescent COVID-19 samples originated in the United States, Italy and Spain. PBMCs, B-cell-depleted T cells, or T cells provided the cDNA or gDNA that made up the material.

A note on this clone: Other DNA sequences of this sample code for an identical CDR3.

Deletions cut 4 bases from V and 8 bases from J, with 14 bases between. CDR3 length: 12 residues. Per the germline V gene, CDR1 is GTSNPN and CDR2 is SVGIG (reference sequence). Methods used by the authors: Estimates of nucleated cell counts were drawn from the amplification of reference gene primers. Sequencing was performed with immunoSEQ multiplex PCR; in TCRdb, only in-frame clones are kept and a portion is missing. The V and J calls and clone size are taken from that table; D and trimming were inferred from the DNA. In the table there are more than 250,000 clones, over 75% of which are singletons.

This TCR was recovered from a man aged 50 or older with active or convalescent COVID-19. Sequencing was done on a sample of peripheral blood. The genes are TRBV30 and TRBJ1-2; D is possibly TRBD1 (6 bases). CDR3 in DNA: TGTGCCTGGACGGGACAATCAGGGGGCTACACCTTC. Its protein product is CAWTGQSGGYTF.